This TCR beta chain was recorded in a study of cytomegalovirus exposure and HLA in healthy donors. Use of 60 Vbeta and 13 Jbeta primers characterized the PCR. Clones were read by immunoSEQ multiplex PCR, and TCRdb kept only the in-frame ones, dropping some. Among nearly 200,000 clones listed, 87% were seen once. Findings and caveats of the study: Published work reported that the classifier diagnosed cytomegalovirus status with high specificity and sensitivity. The presence/absence work took it that sequencing depth was about the same across donors.

The CDR3 contains 13 residues. CDR1 KGHSH and CDR2 LQKENI come from the germline V gene. The ends were cut back, 2 bases at V and 7 bases at J, with 9 bases in the middle. This clone has just one count. Antigen: not known. In nominal health when sampled, donors likely had unrecorded immune exposures nonetheless. This chain connects TRBV18 to TRBJ1-5, with D possibly matching TRBD1 (6 bases). This TCR was recovered from a man aged 25-45 years in good health and CMV-seronegative. Material for sequencing was PBMCs. CDR3 residues: CASSPTGQQPQHF. The CDR3 DNA reads TGTGCCAGCTCACCAACAGGGCAGCAGCCCCAGCATTTT.